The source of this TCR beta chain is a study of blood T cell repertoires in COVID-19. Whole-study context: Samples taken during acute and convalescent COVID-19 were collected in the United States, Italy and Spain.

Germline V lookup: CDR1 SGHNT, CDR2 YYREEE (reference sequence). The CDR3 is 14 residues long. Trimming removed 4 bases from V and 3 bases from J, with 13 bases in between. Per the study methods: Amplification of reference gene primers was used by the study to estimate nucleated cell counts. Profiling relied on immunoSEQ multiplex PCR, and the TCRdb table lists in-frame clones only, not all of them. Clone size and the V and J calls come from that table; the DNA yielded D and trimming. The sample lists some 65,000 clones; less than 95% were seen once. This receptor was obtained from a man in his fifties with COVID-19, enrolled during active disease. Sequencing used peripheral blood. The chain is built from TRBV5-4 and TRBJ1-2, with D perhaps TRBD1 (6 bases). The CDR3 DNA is TGTGCCAGCAGCCCTGGGGGGGCAGACTATGGCTACACCTTC. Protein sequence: CASSPGGADYGYTF.